Only a few counts were recorded for the clone carrying this T cell receptor beta chain. Its matching antigen is unknown. The CDR3 is made up of 15 amino acids. Only in-frame clones appear in the TCRdb table, and some are missing; sequencing was by immunoSEQ multiplex PCR. The sample holds approximately 100,000 clones; about 88% are singletons and the top ten take about 6.5%. The sample comes from a study of cytomegalovirus exposure and HLA in healthy donors. Study conclusions and caveats: A classifier reportedly called cytomegalovirus status with high sensitivity and specificity.

This chain uses TRBV21-1 with TRBJ1-2. TRBV21-1 is flagged as a pseudogene. The source of this sequence is a man younger than 35 in good health and CMV-seropositive. The sequenced material came from PBMCs. CDR3 nucleotide sequence: TGTGCCAGCAGCAAAGGAGCCCGGGATCGGTATGGCTACACCTTC. Its protein product is CASSKGARDRYGYTF.